This paragraph reports one T cell receptor beta chain. Its antigen is unidentified. The assay, immunoSEQ v3.0, was run at survey level. Method: immunoSEQ multiplex PCR; TCRdb's copy keeps in-frame clones and lacks some. The sample contains under 45,000 clones, roughly 87% of which appear only once. These data originate in a study of long-term antiretroviral therapy in people with HIV. Regarding the study as a whole: Blood, drawn from the mid-2000s to the late 2010s, may reflect older ART regimens.

Trimming took 0 bases from V and 5 from J, leaving 7 bases between them. The CDR3 consists of 13 residues. Germline V gene lookup returns CDR1 MGHDK and CDR2 SYGVNS. This receptor was obtained from a man between 18 and 35 years old with HIV. The sequences come from unsorted PBMCs, collected 1 year after starting antiretroviral therapy. This chain joins TRBV25-1 and TRBJ2-5, with unresolved D. The chain's CDR3 is CASSEYIRETQYF. CDR3 DNA sequence: TGTGCCAGCAGTGAATATATTCGGGAGACCCAGTACTTC.